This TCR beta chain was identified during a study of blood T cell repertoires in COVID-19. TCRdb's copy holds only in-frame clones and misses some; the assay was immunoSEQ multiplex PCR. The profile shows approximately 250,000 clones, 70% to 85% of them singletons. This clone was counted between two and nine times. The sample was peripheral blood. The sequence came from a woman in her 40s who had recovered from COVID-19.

The CDR3 nucleotides are TGCGCCAGCAGCGGAACAGAGAACACTGAAGCTTTCTTT. Translation: CASSGTENTEAFF. The chain uses TRBV5-1 and TRBJ1-1; unclear D gene. Germline assignment: CDR1 SGHRS and CDR2 YFSETQ. V was pared by 4 bases and J by 1 base, with 8 bases between. The CDR3 length is 13 residues.